This T cell receptor (beta chain) originates from a study of blood T cell repertoires in COVID-19 (dated by TCRdb to 2020 to 2021). General notes on the study: Samples from collaborators originated in the United States, Italy and Spain and spanned both the acute and convalescent phases of COVID-19. The samples were drawn from two sources: the first 160 participants of the ongoing ImmuneRACE study, and about 1,300 subjects contributed by 6 global collaborators. The repertoires were released in a freely available public database meant as a resource for research on the immune response to SARS-CoV-2. Nearly every sample came with metadata listing a de-identified subject ID, COVID-19 status, age in years and sex. Where available, HLA class I and class II types were obtained from metadata supplied by the sample provider rather than from assay-based typing. The prospective study material was composed of cDNA or gDNA derived from T cells, B-cell-depleted T cells, or PBMCs. The dataset comprised deeply sampled blood TCRbeta repertoires from subjects exposed to, actively infected with, or recovered from COVID-19.

As regards this clone: Its cognate antigen has yet to be identified. No base-level quality is on record; no much larger clone is a single base apart.

TCRbeta CDR3 regions were amplified from genomic DNA using the immunoSEQ Assay, a bias-controlled multiplex PCR. The paper's processing steps were these. The number of nucleated cells in each sample was estimated by amplification of reference gene primers within the assay. Sequence reads were collapsed and filtered to measure the absolute abundance of every unique TCRbeta CDR3 rearrangement. For each sample, productive Simpson clonality was calculated by taking the square root of Simpson's diversity index across productive rearrangements. The table was pulled from immuneACCESS by TCRdb, which kept in-frame rearrangements only. Such tables lose some clones; where checked, under half of the loss comes from unresolved V genes, and the rest has no known cause. V and J calls and clone size are copied from that table; D and trimming were computed from the DNA. In this sample the table shows about 170,000 clones, approximately 84% of which occur a single time. Clones ranked in the top ten supply less than 9% of the sample.

Taken from cysteine to phenylalanine, the CDR3 has 16 residues. Kept here is only the CDR3 DNA, which spans 48 bases and is read in frame from base 1. CDR1 MNHNY and CDR2 SVGAGI are derived from the germline V gene (reference sequence). The germline V end is reduced by 5 bases and the J end by 4 bases; junction bases left unmatched: 11. The study at large found these results: The amount of clinical and demographic metadata varied by source and participant and was provided uncurated.

Another Seattle source contributed samples from volunteer blood donors who had recovered from COVID-19. The collaborating institutions used their own protocols to collect whole blood in K2EDTA tubes. For TCRbeta analysis, collaborators shipped samples in one of three forms: frozen whole blood, isolated PBMCs, or DNA extracted from either of those sample types. Material for sequencing was peripheral blood. The chain is encoded by TRBV6-6 joined to TRBJ1-1; a stretch of 9 junction bases matches TRBD1. This receptor was obtained from a man between 40 and 49 years old who had recovered from COVID-19. The CDR3 region has the sequence CASSSPGQGKGTEAFF. Here is the DNA: TGTGCCAGCAGTAGCCCCGGACAGGGGAAGGGCACTGAAGCTTTCTTT.